This T cell receptor (beta chain) was sequenced for a study of control samples from healthy donors and cancer patients. Here immunoSEQ multiplex PCR was the method, and the copy in TCRdb shows in-frame clones only, minus some. The data hold 95,000 to 150,000 clones, with just over 90% observed a single time. Sequencing was done on a sample of blood. This receptor was taken from a woman between 18 and 30 years old in good health.

The CDR3 DNA follows: TGTGCCAGCAGTTGTCTATGGGAGGCGGTCCACAATGAGCAGTTCTTC. Translating gives CASSCLWEAVHNEQFF. The chain couples TRBV28 to TRBJ2-1; the D gene is possibly TRBD2 (6 bases). Germline CDR1 MDHEN, CDR2 SYDVKM. The CDR3 totals 16 residues. V lost 4 bases and J lost 5, with 18 bases in between.